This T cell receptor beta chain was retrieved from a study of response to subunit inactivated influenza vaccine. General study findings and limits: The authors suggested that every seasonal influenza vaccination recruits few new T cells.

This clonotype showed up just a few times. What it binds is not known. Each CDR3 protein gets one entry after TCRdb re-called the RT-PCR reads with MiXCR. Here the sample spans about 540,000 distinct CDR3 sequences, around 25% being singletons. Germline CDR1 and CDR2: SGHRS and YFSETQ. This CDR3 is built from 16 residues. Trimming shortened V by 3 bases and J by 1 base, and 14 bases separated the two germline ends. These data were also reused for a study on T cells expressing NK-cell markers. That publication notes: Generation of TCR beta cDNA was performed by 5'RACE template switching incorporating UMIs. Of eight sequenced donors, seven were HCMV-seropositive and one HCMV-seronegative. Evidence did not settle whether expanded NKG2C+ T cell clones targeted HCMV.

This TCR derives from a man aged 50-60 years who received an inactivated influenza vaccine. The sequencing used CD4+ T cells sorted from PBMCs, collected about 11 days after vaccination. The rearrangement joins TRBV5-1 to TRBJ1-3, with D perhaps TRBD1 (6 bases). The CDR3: CASSSQGSGSGNTIYF. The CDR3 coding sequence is TGCGCCAGCAGCTCACAGGGTTCCGGGTCTGGAAACACCATATATTTT.